The entry below describes one T cell receptor (beta chain). Original methodology: How many nucleated cells were present was estimated from reference gene primer amplification. Profiled with immunoSEQ multiplex PCR; TCRdb holds only in-frame clones, not every one. V and J calls and clone size are copied from that table; D and trimming were computed from the DNA. Of around 170,000 clones in the sample, over 65% were seen once. This sample was taken from a study of blood T cell repertoires in COVID-19. Whole-study context: COVID-19 samples from acute and convalescent phases originated in the United States, Italy and Spain.

The germline gives CDR1 LNHDA, CDR2 SQIVND (reference sequence). This CDR3 comprises 13 residues. The V segment lost 5 bases and the J segment 5 bases; nucleotides outside the gene matches: 4. The clonotype originates from a woman aged 80 or over with acute or convalescent COVID-19. The rearrangement uses TRBV19 and TRBJ2-7, with 9 bases aligning to TRBD1. Sequenced material: peripheral blood. Written as DNA, the CDR3 is TGTGCCAGTAGTGAACAGGGGGCAAACGAGCAGTACTTC. It is translated as CASSEQGANEQYF.